Following are 4 T cell receptor beta chains from one sample sequenced in a study of blood T cell repertoires in COVID-19. Clones were read by immunoSEQ multiplex PCR, and TCRdb kept only the in-frame ones, dropping some. The table includes a few hundred thousand clones, approximately 83% detected once. The specimen was PBMCs or T cells enriched from blood (not recorded which). These receptors came from a woman between 40 and 50 years old with acute COVID-19.

V and J are TRBV9 and TRBJ2-3; 10 bases line up with TRBD2. V lost 1 base to trimming and J lost 4 bases; unmatched junction nucleotides: 6. Per germline, CDR1 SGDLS and CDR2 YYNGEE. The CDR3 extends over 16 amino acids. The CDR3 protein is CASSVSGRAGPDTQYF. The DNA for the CDR3 is TGTGCCAGCAGCGTAAGCGGGAGGGCCGGGCCAGATACGCAGTATTTT.

Many counts were recorded for this clone. The chain uses TRBV5-6 and TRBJ2-7; weak D call: TRBD2 (6 bases). V lost 0 bases to trimming and J lost 1 base, with 8 bases between them. The germline V gene has CDR1 SGHDT and CDR2 YYEEEE. The CDR3 runs 14 residues. CDR3 nucleotide sequence: TGTGCCAGCAGCTTGGGGAGGGGATCCTACGAGCAGTACTTC. Translating gives CASSLGRGSYEQYF.

The chain has TRBV12-1 and TRBJ2-7; the D call of TRBD2 is as the table states it, not checked on the DNA. TRBV12-1 is recorded as a pseudogene. CDR3 length: 14 amino acids. CDR3 sequence (DNA): TGTGCCAGCAGTTTAACTAGCGGTTTTTACGAGCAGTACTTC. It specifies CASSLTSGFYEQYF.

V gene TRBV28 combines with J gene TRBJ2-7; 10 nucleotides line up with TRBD2. This CDR3 is built from 17 residues. Germline CDR1 MDHEN, CDR2 SYDVKM. Germline trimming cut 6 bases from V and 1 base from J; bases unmatched to any gene: 12. The CDR3 sequence is CASSRGAGGSFSYEQYF. Written as DNA, the CDR3 is TGTGCCAGCAGCCGCGGAGCGGGAGGGTCCTTTTCCTACGAGCAGTACTTC.